A selection of T cell receptor beta chains follows, all from one sample in a study of early T cells in non-severe SARS-CoV-2 infection. TCRdb re-called the 5' RACE reads through MiXCR, storing one row per CDR3 protein. The sample includes roughly 32,000 distinct CDR3 sequences, over 5% of them seen just once. Sequencing was performed on whole blood. The receptor source for this set is an adult who was a healthcare worker with PCR-confirmed SARS-CoV-2 infection or an uninfected control (not recorded which). Each CDR3 is given with its conserved first and last residue.

J gene: TRBJ1-1; V gene: TRBV20-1; CDR3 protein: CSAKRQVTEAFF
J gene: TRBJ2-3; V gene: TRBV28; CDR3 protein: CASSLWIAGGPADTQYF
J gene: TRBJ2-1; V gene: TRBV7-2; CDR3 protein: CASSFTGTGPYNEQFF
J gene: TRBJ2-3; V gene: TRBV7-9; CDR3 protein: CASSLYWGSTDTQYF
J gene: TRBJ2-3; V gene: TRBV20-1; CDR3 protein: CSVRGGFRDTQYF
J gene: TRBJ2-4; V gene: TRBV12-3/TRBV12-4; CDR3 protein: CASSRDYDIQYF
J gene: TRBJ2-1; V gene: TRBV15; CDR3 protein: CATSRSGHVGNEQFF
J gene: TRBJ1-5; V gene: TRBV6-2/TRBV6-3; CDR3 protein: CASSYEAGLFQPQHF
J gene: TRBJ1-1; V gene: TRBV28; CDR3 protein: CASSRPTGPEAFF
J gene: TRBJ1-4; V gene: TRBV7-6; CDR3 protein: CASSPGTGARSNEKLFF
J gene: TRBJ1-5; V gene: TRBV19; CDR3 protein: CASSTSFSGDRHQPQHF
J gene: TRBJ2-1; V gene: TRBV7-6; CDR3 protein: CASSRTTNEQFF
J gene: TRBJ1-2; V gene: TRBV3-1; CDR3 protein: CASSVQGAHGYTF
J gene: TRBJ2-7; V gene: TRBV6-7; CDR3 protein: CASSYREENYEQYF
J gene: TRBJ2-5; V gene: TRBV27; CDR3 protein: CASSPYRTPGQGGWTQYF
J gene: TRBJ1-6; V gene: TRBV28; CDR3 protein: CASSTGGSSPLHF
J gene: TRBJ2-1; V gene: TRBV25-1; CDR3 protein: CASGPGQVYNEQFF
J gene: TRBJ1-5; V gene: TRBV30; CDR3 protein: CAWSSGIRQPQHF
J gene: TRBJ1-5; V gene: TRBV6-1; CDR3 protein: CASSGTGFQPQHF
J gene: TRBJ2-4; V gene: TRBV30; CDR3 protein: CAWSVGRQAKNIQYF
J gene: TRBJ2-7; V gene: TRBV7-2; CDR3 protein: CASSLRDTREQYF
J gene: TRBJ2-1; V gene: TRBV18; CDR3 protein: CASSADQYNEQFF
J gene: TRBJ2-1; V gene: TRBV7-9; CDR3 protein: CASSPRASGGNEQFF
J gene: TRBJ2-2; V gene: TRBV10-1; CDR3 protein: CASSGLGDPTGELFF
J gene: TRBJ1-6; V gene: TRBV20-1; CDR3 protein: CSAKTSNSPLHF
J gene: TRBJ2-5; V gene: TRBV7-2; CDR3 protein: CASSLQRGGRETQYF
J gene: TRBJ2-3; V gene: TRBV6-2/TRBV6-3; CDR3 protein: CASTKRTGGDTQYF
J gene: TRBJ1-1; V gene: TRBV12-3/TRBV12-4; CDR3 protein: CASSLVVGTEAFF
J gene: TRBJ2-1; V gene: TRBV7-2; CDR3 protein: CASSEAGTSGSIWANEQFF
J gene: TRBJ2-7; V gene: TRBV7-2; CDR3 protein: CASSFARAEQYF
J gene: TRBJ2-5; V gene: TRBV5-1; CDR3 protein: CASSLAGGETQYF
J gene: TRBJ1-1; V gene: TRBV6-2/TRBV6-3; CDR3 protein: CASSYEQGVGTDEAFF
J gene: TRBJ2-2; V gene: TRBV5-5; CDR3 protein: CASSLTGTQSLTGELFF
J gene: TRBJ1-1; V gene: TRBV6-6; CDR3 protein: CASGAGVEAFF
J gene: TRBJ2-5; V gene: TRBV10-2; CDR3 protein: CASSESILQETQYF
J gene: TRBJ2-7; V gene: TRBV11-2; CDR3 protein: CASSPRYGYEQYF
J gene: TRBJ2-3; V gene: TRBV30; CDR3 protein: CAWSASHTQYF
J gene: TRBJ2-7; V gene: TRBV20-1; CDR3 protein: CSARDLGEGRKQYF
J gene: TRBJ1-6; V gene: TRBV20-1; CDR3 protein: CSASRSTGGNSPLHF
J gene: TRBJ2-3; V gene: TRBV7-2; CDR3 protein: CASSREGVGTDTQYF
J gene: TRBJ2-3; V gene: TRBV5-1; CDR3 protein: CASSQGLAADTQYF
J gene: TRBJ2-1; V gene: TRBV6-2/TRBV6-3; CDR3 protein: CASSYSLAGYNEQFF
J gene: TRBJ1-1; V gene: TRBV29-1; CDR3 protein: CSVQGARRTEAFF
J gene: TRBJ2-5; V gene: TRBV12-3/TRBV12-4; CDR3 protein: CASLQGNQETQYF
J gene: TRBJ2-7; V gene: TRBV5-6; CDR3 protein: CASSLGTDYEQYF
J gene: TRBJ1-5; V gene: TRBV11-2; CDR3 protein: CASSLEYSNQPQHF
J gene: TRBJ1-4; V gene: TRBV7-8; CDR3 protein: CASSLLRIATNEKLFF
J gene: TRBJ1-2; V gene: TRBV3-1; CDR3 protein: CASSLRTDYGYTF
J gene: TRBJ2-7; V gene: TRBV7-2; CDR3 protein: CASSSWDRGTYEQYF
J gene: TRBJ1-1; V gene: TRBV11-2; CDR3 protein: CASSLGVTPGTEAFF
J gene: TRBJ2-3; V gene: TRBV19; CDR3 protein: CASSIEKRGTDTQYF
J gene: TRBJ1-5; V gene: TRBV7-6; CDR3 protein: CASSIGGGHQPQHF
J gene: TRBJ2-5; V gene: TRBV28; CDR3 protein: CASSLYPGQGAQETQYF
J gene: TRBJ2-2; V gene: TRBV10-1; CDR3 protein: CASGGTTSTGELFF
J gene: TRBJ1-5; V gene: TRBV7-2; CDR3 protein: CASSPQGGGQPQHF